This T cell receptor (beta chain) originates from a study of beta chain features in type 1 diabetes. Across the whole study: Roughly 110,000,000 sorted cells were examined across all samples.

Germline CDR1 is PRHDT and CDR2 is FYEKMQ (reference sequence). CDR3 length: 16 amino acids. V lost 0 bases, J lost 1 base, and 13 bases lay in between. About this clone itself: Its cognate antigen is unknown.

Expressed TCRB transcripts were sequenced, since all the RNA that had been isolated was reverse transcribed. TCRdb's copy holds only in-frame clones and misses some; the assay was immunoSEQ multiplex PCR. Of some 160,000 clones detected, around 8.6% appear once; the ten largest clones hold over 0.45%. Regarding the study as a whole: Within each of all four CD4+ subsets, Type 1 diabetes patients had TCRB CDR3s that were moderately but significantly shorter.

The TCR was taken from a woman under 30 with type 1 diabetes. V and J are TRBV13 and TRBJ2-7; D may be TRBD2 (6 bases). The specimen was central memory CD4+ T cells from blood. The DNA for the CDR3 is TGTGCCAGCAGCTTAGGAATAGCGGCTGTGTCCTACGAGCAGTACTTC. Translated: CASSLGIAAVSYEQYF.